This TCR beta chain was sequenced for a study of blood T cell repertoires in COVID-19. Study summary: Researchers got acute and convalescent COVID-19 samples from the United States, Italy and Spain. PBMCs, B-cell-depleted T cells, or T cells provided the cDNA or gDNA that made up the material.

Authors' data handling: Reference gene primer amplification yielded estimated nucleated cell counts. Assay used: immunoSEQ multiplex PCR; TCRdb lists only in-frame clones, some missing. V and J calls plus clone size are reproduced from that table; the DNA served to infer D and trimming. Seen here are 200,000 to 300,000 clones, around 90% observed once, and the top ten hold roughly 4.9%. The CDR3 extends over 12 amino acids. Per the germline V gene, CDR1 is SQVTM and CDR2 is ANQGSEA. V shed 6 bases and J 7 bases; nucleotides not matched to a gene: 7. This TCR was sampled from a woman aged 55-69 years with COVID-19, enrolled during active disease. The sample was peripheral blood. The chain joins TRBV29-1 to TRBJ1-2; 8 bases agree with TRBD1. The CDR3 reads CSVSGQGVGYTF. The CDR3 DNA follows: TGCAGCGTCTCCGGACAGGGTGTTGGCTACACCTTC.